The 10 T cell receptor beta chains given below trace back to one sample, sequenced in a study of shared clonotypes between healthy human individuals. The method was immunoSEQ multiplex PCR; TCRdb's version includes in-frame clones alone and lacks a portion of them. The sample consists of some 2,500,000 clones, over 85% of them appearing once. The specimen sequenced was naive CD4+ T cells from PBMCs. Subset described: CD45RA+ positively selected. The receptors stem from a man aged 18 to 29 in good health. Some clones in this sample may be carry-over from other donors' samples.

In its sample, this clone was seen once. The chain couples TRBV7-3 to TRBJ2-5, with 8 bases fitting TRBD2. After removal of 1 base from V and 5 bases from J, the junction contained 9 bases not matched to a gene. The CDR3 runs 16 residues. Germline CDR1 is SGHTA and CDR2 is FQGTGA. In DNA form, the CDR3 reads TGTGCCAGCAGCTTAAAGCGGGCTAGCGGGCGGGAGACCCAGTACTTC. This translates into CASSLKRASGRETQYF.

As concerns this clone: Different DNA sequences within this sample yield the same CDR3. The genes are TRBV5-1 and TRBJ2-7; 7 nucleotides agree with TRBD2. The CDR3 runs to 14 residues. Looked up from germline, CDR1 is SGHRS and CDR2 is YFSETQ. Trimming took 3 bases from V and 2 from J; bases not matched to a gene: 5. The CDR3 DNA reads TGCGCCAGCAGCTCCTCTAGCGGAACCTACGAGCAGTACTTC. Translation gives CASSSSSGTYEQYF.

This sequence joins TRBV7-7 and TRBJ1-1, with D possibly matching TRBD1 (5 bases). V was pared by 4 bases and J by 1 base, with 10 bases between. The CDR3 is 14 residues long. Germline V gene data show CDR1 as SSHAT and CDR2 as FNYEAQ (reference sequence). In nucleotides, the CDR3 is TGTGCCAGCAGCTGGTGGGGCGGGAACACTGAAGCTTTCTTT. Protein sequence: CASSWWGGNTEAFF.

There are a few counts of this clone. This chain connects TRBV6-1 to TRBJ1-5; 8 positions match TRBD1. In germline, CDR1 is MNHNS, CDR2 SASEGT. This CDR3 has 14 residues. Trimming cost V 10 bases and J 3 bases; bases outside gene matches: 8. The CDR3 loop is CATEGQAINQPQHF. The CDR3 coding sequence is TGTGCCACCGAGGGACAGGCCATCAATCAGCCCCAGCATTTT.

CDR3 DNA: TGTGCCAGCAGGGCATGGGAGACCCAGTACTTC. Its protein is CASRAWETQYF. The J gene is TRBJ2-5, the V gene TRBV25-1; no firm D call. Germline V CDR1 and CDR2: MGHDK, SYGVNS. The CDR3 runs 11 residues. Trimming took 6 bases from V and 5 from J, leaving 7 bases between them.

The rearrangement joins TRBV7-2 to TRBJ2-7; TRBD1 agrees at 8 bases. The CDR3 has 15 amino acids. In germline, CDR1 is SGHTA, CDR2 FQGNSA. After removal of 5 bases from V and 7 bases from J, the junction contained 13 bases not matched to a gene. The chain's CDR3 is CASSPSTGVWGEQYF. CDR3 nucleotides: TGTGCCAGCAGCCCCTCGACAGGGGTGTGGGGTGAGCAGTACTTC.

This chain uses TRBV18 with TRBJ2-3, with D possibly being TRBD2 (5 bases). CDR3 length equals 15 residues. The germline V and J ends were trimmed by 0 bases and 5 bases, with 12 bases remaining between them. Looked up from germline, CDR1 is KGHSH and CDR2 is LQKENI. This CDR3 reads CASSPPEAAEDTQYF. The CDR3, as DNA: TGTGCCAGCTCACCACCGGAGGCCGCCGAAGATACGCAGTATTTT. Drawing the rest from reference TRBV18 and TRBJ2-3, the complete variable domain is NAGVMQNPRHLVRRRGQEARLRCSPMKGHSHVYWYRQLPEEGLKFMVYLQKENIIDESGMPKERFSAEFPKEGPSILRIQQVVRGDSAAYFCASSPPEAAEDTQYFGPGTRLTVL.

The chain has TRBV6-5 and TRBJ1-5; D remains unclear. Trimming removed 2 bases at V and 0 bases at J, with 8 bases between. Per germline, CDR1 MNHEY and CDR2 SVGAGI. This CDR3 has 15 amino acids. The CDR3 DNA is TGTGCCAGCAGTTACAGGTTTGGTAGCAATCAGCCCCAGCATTTT. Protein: CASSYRFGSNQPQHF.

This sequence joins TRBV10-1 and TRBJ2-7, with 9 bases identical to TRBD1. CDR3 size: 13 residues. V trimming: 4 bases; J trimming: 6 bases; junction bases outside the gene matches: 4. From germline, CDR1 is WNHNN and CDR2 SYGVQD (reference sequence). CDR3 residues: CASSGGTGTEQYF. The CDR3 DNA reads TGCGCCAGCAGTGGGGGGACAGGGACCGAGCAGTACTTC.

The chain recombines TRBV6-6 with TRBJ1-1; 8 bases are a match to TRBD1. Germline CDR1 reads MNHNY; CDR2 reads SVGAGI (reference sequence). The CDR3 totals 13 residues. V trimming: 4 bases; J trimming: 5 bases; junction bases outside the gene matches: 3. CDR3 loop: CASSSGGETEAFF. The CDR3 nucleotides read TGTGCCAGCAGTTCAGGGGGCGAGACTGAAGCTTTCTTT.